The clone carrying this T cell receptor beta chain occurred many times. The antigen is unknown. Within the library, unique molecular identifiers were attached to each individual cDNA molecule. TCRdb re-called the RACE reads with MiXCR, one entry per CDR3 protein. This table holds approximately 89,000 distinct CDR3 sequences, more than 6.5% found once. V was clipped by 4 bases and J by 1 base; unmatched bases: 9. Germline V gene data show CDR1 as SGHKS and CDR2 as YYEKEE (reference sequence). The CDR3 is 16 amino acids. The sample is drawn from a study of human T cells and chemical hapten exposure. As for the study in general: All patients underwent weekly scalp dosing with diphenylcyclopropenone for the full roughly 24-week study.

The study's findings and limits: The formation of large CDR3 similarity clusters by expanded TCRs significantly exceeded that of controls.

Time point reported: patch test 2, 6 weeks after DPC sensitization. Described treatment: therapeutic diphenylcyclopropenone sensitization with weekly scalp DPC. The V and J genes are TRBV5-5 and TRBJ1-2; the match to TRBD1 covers 8 bases. This material consisted of whole blood, taken in connection with sensitization to the hapten diphenylcyclopropenone (DPC). The TCR originated in a young woman with alopecia areata. Some clones in this sample may be carry-over from other donors' samples. This chain's CDR3 is CASSKKQGVDNYGYTF. The CDR3 DNA reads as TGTGCCAGCAGCAAGAAACAGGGGGTCGATAACTATGGCTACACCTTC.